The subject of this entry is one T cell receptor (beta chain). CDR3 size: 14 residues. V dropped 6 bases and J dropped 1; count of bases not matched to a gene: 4. CDR1 is KGHSH and CDR2 is LQKENI in the germline V gene. This record belongs to a study of blood T cell repertoires in COVID-19. Study background: The study drew acute and convalescent COVID-19 samples from the United States, Italy and Spain.

Source study methods: Reference gene primer amplification in the assay estimated nucleated cell counts. TCRdb keeps only in-frame clones here, not all; method: immunoSEQ multiplex PCR. That table is the source of V, J and clone size, and D and trimming were worked out from the DNA. This sample has approximately 46,000 clones; approximately 86% occur once, and the top ten carry 12%. The sequenced sample was peripheral blood. The source of this sequence is a human donor in a cohort sampled during active COVID-19. V gene TRBV18 combines with J gene TRBJ1-1; 8 bases fit TRBD1. The CDR3 loop is CASSQGAQNTEAFF. For the CDR3, the DNA is TGTGCCAGCTCGCAGGGGGCACAGAACACTGAAGCTTTCTTT.